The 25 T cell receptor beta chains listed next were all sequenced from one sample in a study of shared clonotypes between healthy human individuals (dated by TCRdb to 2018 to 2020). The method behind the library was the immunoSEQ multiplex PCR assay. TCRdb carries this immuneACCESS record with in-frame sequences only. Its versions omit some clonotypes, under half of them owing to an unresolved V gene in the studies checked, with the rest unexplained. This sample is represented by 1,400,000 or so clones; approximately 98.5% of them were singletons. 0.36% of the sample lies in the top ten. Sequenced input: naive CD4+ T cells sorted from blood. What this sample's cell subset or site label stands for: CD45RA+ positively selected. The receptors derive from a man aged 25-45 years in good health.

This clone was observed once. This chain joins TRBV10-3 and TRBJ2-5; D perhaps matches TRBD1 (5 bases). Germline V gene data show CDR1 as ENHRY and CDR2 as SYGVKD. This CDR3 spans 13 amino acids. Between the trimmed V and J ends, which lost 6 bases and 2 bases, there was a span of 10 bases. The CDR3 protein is CAIRDRIQETQYF. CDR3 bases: TGTGCCATCAGAGACAGAATTCAAGAGACCCAGTACTTC.

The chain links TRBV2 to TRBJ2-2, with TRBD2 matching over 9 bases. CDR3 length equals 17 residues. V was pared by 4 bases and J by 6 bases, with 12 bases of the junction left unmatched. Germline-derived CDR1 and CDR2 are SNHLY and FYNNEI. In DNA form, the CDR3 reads TGTGCCAGCAGTGCCAACGCGGGAGGGATTGTAGCCGGGGAGCTGTTTTTT. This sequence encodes CASSANAGGIVAGELFF.

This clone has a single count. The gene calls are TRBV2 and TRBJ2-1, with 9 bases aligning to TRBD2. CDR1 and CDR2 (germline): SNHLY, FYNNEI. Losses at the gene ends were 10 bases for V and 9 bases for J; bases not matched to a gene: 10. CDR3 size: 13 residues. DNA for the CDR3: TGTGCCACCCTAGTGCGGGAGGGAGGTGAGCAGTTCTTC. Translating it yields CATLVREGGEQFF.

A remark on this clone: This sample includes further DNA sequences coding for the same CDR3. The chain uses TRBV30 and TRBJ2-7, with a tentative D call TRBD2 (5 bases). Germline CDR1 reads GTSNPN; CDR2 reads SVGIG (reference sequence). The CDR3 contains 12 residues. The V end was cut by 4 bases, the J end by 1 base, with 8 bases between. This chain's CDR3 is CAWNRGSYEQYF. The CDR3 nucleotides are TGTGCCTGGAACCGGGGATCCTACGAGCAGTACTTC. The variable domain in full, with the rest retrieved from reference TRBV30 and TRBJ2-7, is SQTIHQWPATLVQPVGSPLSLECTVEGTSNPNLYWYRQAAGRGLQLLFYSVGIGQISSEVPQNLSASRPQDRQFILSSKKLLLSDSGFYLCAWNRGSYEQYFGPGTRLTVT.

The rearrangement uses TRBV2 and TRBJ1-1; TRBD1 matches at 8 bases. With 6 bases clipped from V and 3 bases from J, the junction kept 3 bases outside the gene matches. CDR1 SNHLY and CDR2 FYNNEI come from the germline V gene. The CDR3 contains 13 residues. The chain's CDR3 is CASRSTGDTEAFF. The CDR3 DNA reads TGTGCCAGCAGGTCGACAGGGGACACTGAAGCTTTCTTT.

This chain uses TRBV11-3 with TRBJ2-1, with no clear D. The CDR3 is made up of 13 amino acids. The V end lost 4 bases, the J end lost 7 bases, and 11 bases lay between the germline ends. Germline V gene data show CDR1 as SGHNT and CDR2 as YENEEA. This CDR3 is CASSSRSGNEQFF. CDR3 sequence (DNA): TGTGCCAGCAGCTCGCGGTCCGGGAATGAGCAGTTCTTC.

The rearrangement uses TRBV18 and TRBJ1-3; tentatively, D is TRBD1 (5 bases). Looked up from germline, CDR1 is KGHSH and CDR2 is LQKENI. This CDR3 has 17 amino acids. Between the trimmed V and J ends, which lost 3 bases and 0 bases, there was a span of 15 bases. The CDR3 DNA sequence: TGTGCCAGCTCACCGGTTCCTACAGGCTCCTCTGGAAACACCATATATTTT. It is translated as CASSPVPTGSSGNTIYF.

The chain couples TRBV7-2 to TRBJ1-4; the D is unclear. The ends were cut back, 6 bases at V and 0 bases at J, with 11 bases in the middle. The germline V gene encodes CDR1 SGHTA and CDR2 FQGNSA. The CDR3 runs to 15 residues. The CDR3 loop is CASRSHRATNEKLFF. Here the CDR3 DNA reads TGTGCCAGCAGATCACACCGTGCAACTAATGAAAAACTGTTTTTT.

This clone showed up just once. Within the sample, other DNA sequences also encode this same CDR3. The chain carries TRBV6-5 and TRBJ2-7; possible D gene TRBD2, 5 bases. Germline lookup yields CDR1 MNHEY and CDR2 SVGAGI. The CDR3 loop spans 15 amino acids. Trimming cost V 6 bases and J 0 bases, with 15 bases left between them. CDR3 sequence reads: CASSWTGSGSYEQYF. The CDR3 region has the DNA TGTGCCAGCAGCTGGACTGGTTCGGGCTCCTACGAGCAGTACTTC.

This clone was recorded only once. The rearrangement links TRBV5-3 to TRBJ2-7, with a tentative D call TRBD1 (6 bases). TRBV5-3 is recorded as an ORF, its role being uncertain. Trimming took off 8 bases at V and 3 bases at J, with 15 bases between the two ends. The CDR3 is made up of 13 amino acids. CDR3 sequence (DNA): TGTGCCAGCAGCGATAACAGGGACTACGAGCAGTACTTC. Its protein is CASSDNRDYEQYF.

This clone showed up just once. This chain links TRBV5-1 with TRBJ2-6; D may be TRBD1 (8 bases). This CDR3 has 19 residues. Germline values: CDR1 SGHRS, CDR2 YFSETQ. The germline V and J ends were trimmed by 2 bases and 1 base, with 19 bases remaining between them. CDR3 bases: TGCGCCAGCAGCTTTTCTTTGAGCGGGACAGGTTCTGGGGCCAACGTCCTGACTTTC. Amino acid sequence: CASSFSLSGTGSGANVLTF. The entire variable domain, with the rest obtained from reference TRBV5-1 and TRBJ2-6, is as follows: KAGVTQTPRYLIKTRGQQVTLSCSPISGHRSVSWYQQTPGQGLQFLFEYFSETQRNKGNFPGRFSGRQFSNSRSEMNVSTLELGDSALYLCASSFSLSGTGSGANVLTFGAGSRLTVL.

CDR3: CATSRDSGTNEKLFF. The CDR3 DNA is TGTGCCACCAGCAGAGATTCAGGGACTAATGAAAAACTGTTTTTT. This chain joins TRBV15 and TRBJ1-4, with D perhaps matching TRBD1 (5 bases). Per germline, CDR1 LNHNV and CDR2 YYDKDF (reference sequence). With 0 bases removed from V and 2 bases from J, the gap between germline ends came to 7 bases. The CDR3 covers 15 residues.

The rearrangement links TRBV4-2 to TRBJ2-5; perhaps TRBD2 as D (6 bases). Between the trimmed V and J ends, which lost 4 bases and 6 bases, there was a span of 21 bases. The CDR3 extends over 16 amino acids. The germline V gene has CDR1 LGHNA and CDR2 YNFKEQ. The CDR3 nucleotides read TGTGCCAGCAGCCCCCGGTCAAGGGAGGACCATCAGACCCAGTACTTC. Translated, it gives CASSPRSREDHQTQYF.

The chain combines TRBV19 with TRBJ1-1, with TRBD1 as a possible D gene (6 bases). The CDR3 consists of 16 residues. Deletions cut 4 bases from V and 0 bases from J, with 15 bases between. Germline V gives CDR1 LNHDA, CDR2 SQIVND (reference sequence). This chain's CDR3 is CASSTIQGSLNTEAFF. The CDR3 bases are TGTGCCAGTAGTACAATACAGGGATCGTTGAACACTGAAGCTTTCTTT.

The CDR3 loop reads CASSLQPRDTEAFF. The CDR3 nucleotides read TGTGCCAGCAGCTTACAGCCCAGGGACACTGAAGCTTTCTTT. The chain employs TRBV7-2 and TRBJ1-1, with D tentatively TRBD1 (5 bases). Germline assignment: CDR1 SGHTA and CDR2 FQGNSA. Trimming removed 2 bases at V and 3 bases at J, with 10 bases between. CDR3 size: 14 residues.

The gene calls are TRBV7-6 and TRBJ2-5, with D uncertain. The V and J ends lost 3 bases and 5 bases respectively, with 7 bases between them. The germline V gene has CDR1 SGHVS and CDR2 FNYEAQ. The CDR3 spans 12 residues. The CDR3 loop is CASSLESETQYF. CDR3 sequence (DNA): TGTGCCAGCAGCTTGGAGAGCGAGACCCAGTACTTC.

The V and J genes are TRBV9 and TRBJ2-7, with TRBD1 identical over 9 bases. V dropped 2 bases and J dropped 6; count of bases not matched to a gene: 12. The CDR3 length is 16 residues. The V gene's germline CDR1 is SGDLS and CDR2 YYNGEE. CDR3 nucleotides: TGTGCCAGCAGCGTTTCACCGGGACAGGGTTTAAGCGAGCAGTACTTC. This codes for CASSVSPGQGLSEQYF.

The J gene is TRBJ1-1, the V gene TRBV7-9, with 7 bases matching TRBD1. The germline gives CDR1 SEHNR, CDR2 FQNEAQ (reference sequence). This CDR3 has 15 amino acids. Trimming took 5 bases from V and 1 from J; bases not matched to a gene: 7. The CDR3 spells CASSPQQGSNTEAFF. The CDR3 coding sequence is TGTGCCAGCAGCCCACAACAGGGGTCGAACACTGAAGCTTTCTTT. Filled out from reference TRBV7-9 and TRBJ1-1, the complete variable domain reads DTGVSQNPRHKITKRGQNVTFRCDPISEHNRLYWYRQTLGQGPEFLTYFQNEAQLEKSRLLSDRFSAERPKGSFSTLEIQRTEQGDSAMYLCASSPQQGSNTEAFFGQGTRLTVV.

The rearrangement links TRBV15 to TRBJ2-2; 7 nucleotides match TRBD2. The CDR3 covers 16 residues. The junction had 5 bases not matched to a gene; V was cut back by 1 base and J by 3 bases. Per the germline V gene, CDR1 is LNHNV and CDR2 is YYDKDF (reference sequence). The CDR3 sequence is CATSRVGGSYTGELFF. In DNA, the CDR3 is TGTGCCACCAGCAGAGTTGGCGGGAGTTACACCGGGGAGCTGTTTTTT.

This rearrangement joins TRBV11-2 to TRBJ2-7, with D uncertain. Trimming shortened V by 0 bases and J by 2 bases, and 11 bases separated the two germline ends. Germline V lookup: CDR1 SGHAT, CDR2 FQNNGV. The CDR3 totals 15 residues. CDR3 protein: CASSLDLGRTYEQYF. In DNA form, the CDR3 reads TGTGCCAGCAGCTTAGATTTAGGCAGAACCTACGAGCAGTACTTC.

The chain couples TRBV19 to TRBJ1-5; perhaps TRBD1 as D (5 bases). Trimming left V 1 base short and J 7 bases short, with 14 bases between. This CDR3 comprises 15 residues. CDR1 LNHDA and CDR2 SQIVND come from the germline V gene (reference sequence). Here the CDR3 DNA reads TGTGCCAGTAGTATAGTAGGGACCTCAAACCAGCCCCAGCATTTT. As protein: CASSIVGTSNQPQHF.

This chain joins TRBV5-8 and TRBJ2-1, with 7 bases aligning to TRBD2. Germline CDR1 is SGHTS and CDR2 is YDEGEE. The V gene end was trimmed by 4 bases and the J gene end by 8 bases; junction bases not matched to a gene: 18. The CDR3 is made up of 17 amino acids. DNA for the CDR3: TGTGCCAGCAGCCGGTTGCGGAACAGCGGGACGAGAGATGAGCAGTTCTTC. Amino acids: CASSRLRNSGTRDEQFF.

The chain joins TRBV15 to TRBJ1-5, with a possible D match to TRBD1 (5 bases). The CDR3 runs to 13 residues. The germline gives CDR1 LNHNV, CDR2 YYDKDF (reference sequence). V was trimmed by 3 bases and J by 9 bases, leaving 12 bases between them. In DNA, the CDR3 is TGTGCCACCAGCAGCCCTGGGGACGGGCCCCAGCATTTT. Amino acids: CATSSPGDGPQHF.

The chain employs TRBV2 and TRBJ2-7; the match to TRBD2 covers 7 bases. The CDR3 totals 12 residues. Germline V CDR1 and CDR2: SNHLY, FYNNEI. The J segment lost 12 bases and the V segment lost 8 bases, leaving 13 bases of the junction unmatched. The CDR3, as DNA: TGTGCCAGCCGATACGCGGCGGGAGACGTGTACTTC. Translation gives CASRYAAGDVYF.

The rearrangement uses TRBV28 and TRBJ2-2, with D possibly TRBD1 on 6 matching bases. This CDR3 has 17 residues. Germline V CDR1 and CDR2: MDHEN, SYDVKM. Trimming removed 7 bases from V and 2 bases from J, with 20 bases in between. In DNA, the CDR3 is TGTGCCAGCACTCTAATAAATGGACAGATTAACACCGGGGAGCTGTTTTTT. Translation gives CASTLINGQINTGELFF.